Included here is one T cell receptor (beta chain) sequence, with context. In the source study's methods: Estimates of nucleated cell counts were drawn from the amplification of reference gene primers. This table comes from immunoSEQ multiplex PCR, and its TCRdb copy is limited to in-frame clones, with some not included. D and trimming were read from the DNA, whereas the V and J calls and clone size are those reported in that table. The table shows approximately 89,000 clones, with around four fifths occurring only once. These data come from a study of blood T cell repertoires in COVID-19. The overall study: Researchers got acute and convalescent COVID-19 samples from the United States, Italy and Spain. Nucleic acid was either cDNA or gDNA, and it came from T cells, B-cell-depleted T cells, or PBMCs.

The germline CDR1 and CDR2 sequences are LGHDT and YNNKEL (reference sequence). Trimming removed 5 bases at V and 2 bases at J, with 16 bases between. CDR3 length: 15 amino acids. This sequence was found in a woman between 65 and 79 years old with active or convalescent COVID-19. The V call is TRBV3-1 (or the pseudogene TRBV3-2), the J call TRBJ2-7; D is possibly TRBD1 (6 bases). The sequenced sample consisted of peripheral blood. Here the CDR3 DNA reads TGTGCCAGCAGCTCCCACCCGGCAGGGGCCTACGAGCAGTACTTC. Its translation: CASSSHPAGAYEQYF.